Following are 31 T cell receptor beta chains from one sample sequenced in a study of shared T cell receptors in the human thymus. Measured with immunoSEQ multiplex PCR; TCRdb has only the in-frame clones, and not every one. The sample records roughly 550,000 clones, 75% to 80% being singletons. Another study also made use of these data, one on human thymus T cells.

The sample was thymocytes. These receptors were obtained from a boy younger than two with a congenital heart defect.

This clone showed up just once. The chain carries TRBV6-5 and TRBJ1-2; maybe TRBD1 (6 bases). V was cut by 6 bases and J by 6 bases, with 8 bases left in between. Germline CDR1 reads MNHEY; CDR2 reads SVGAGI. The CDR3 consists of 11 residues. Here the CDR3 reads CASRQGHGYTF. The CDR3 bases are TGTGCCAGCAGACAGGGTCATGGCTACACCTTC.

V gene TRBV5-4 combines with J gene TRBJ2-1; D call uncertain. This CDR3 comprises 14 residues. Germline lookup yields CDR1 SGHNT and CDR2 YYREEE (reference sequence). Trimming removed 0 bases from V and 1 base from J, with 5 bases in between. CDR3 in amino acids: CASSLARSYNEQFF. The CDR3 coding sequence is TGTGCCAGCAGCTTGGCCCGGTCCTACAATGAGCAGTTCTTC.

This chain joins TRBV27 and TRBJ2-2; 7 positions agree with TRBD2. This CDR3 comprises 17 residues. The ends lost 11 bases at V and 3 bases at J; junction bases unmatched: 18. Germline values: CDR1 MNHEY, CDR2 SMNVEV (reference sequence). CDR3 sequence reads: CACGPGWGGWDTGELFF. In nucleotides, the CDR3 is TGTGCCTGCGGCCCTGGTTGGGGGGGTTGGGACACCGGGGAGCTGTTTTTT.

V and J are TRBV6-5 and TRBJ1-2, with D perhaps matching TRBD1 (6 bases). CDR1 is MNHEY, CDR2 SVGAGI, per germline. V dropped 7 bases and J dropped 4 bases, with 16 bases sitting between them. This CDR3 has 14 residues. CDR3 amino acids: CASTQGTGSYGYTF. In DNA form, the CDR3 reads TGTGCCAGCACCCAAGGTACAGGGTCCTATGGCTACACCTTC.

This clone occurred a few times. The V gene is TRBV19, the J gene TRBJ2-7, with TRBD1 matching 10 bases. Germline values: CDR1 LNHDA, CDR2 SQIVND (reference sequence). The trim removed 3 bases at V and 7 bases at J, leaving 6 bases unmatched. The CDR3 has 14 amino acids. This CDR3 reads CASSIRDRGEEQYF. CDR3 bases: TGTGCCAGTAGTATCCGGGACAGGGGTGAAGAGCAGTACTTC.

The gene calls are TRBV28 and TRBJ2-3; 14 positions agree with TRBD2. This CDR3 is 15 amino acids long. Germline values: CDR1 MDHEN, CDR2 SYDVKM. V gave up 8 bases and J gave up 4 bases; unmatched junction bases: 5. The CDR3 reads CASGLAGGGPDTQYF. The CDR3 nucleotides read TGTGCCAGCGGACTAGCGGGAGGAGGGCCAGATACGCAGTATTTT.

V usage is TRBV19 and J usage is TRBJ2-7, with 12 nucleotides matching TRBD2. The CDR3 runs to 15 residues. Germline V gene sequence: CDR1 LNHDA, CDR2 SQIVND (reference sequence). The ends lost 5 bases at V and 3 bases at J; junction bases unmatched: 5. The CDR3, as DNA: TGTGCCAGTAGTCCTAGGACTAGCGGGATCTACGAGCAGTACTTC. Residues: CASSPRTSGIYEQYF.

Here the CDR3 DNA reads TGTGCCAGCAGTAATACTAGCTTCGGGGGTGAGCAGTTCTTC. Translation: CASSNTSFGGEQFF. The chain couples TRBV6-5 to TRBJ2-1; weak D call: TRBD2 (6 bases). From germline, CDR1 is MNHEY and CDR2 SVGAGI. V dropped 5 bases and J dropped 9 bases, with 17 bases sitting between them. The CDR3 runs 14 residues.

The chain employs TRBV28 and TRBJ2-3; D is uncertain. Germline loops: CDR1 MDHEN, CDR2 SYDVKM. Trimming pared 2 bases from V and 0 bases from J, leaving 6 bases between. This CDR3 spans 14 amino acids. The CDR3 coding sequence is TGTGCCAGCAGTTTACGCAGAAGCACAGATACGCAGTATTTT. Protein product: CASSLRRSTDTQYF. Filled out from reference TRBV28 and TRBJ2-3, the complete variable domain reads DVKVTQSSRYLVKRTGEKVFLECVQDMDHENMFWYRQDPGLGLRLIYFSYDVKMKEKGDIPEGYSVSREKKERFSLILESASTNQTSMYLCASSLRRSTDTQYFGPGTRLTVL.

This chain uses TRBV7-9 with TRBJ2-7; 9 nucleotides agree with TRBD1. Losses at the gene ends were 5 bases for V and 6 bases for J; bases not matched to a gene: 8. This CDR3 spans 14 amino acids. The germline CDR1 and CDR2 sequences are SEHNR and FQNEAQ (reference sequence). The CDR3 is CASSAGTGLLEQYF. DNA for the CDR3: TGTGCCAGCAGCGCCGGGACAGGGTTACTCGAGCAGTACTTC.

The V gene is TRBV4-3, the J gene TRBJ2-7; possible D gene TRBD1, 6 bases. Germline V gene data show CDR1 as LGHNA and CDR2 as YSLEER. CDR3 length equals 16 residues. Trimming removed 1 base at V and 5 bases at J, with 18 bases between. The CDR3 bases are TGCGCCAGCAGCCAAGGGTCCTGGGACACTCCGGACGAGCAGTACTTC. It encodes CASSQGSWDTPDEQYF.

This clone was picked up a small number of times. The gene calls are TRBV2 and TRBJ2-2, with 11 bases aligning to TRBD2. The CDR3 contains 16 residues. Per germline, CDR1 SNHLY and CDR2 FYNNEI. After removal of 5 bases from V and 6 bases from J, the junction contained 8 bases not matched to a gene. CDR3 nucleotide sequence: TGTGCCAGCAGTATAGCGGGAGGGGAAAGGGCCGGGGAGCTGTTTTTT. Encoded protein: CASSIAGGERAGELFF.

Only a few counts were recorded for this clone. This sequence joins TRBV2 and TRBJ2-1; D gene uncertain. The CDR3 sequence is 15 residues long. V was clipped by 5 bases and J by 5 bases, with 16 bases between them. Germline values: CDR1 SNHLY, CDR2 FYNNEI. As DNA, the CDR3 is TGTGCCAGCAGTTACCTCACACCCATCCACAATGAGCAGTTCTTC. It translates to CASSYLTPIHNEQFF.

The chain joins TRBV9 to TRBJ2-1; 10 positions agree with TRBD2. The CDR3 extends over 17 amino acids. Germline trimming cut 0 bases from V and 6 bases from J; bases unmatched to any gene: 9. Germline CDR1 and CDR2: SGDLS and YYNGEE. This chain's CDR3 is CASSVEEKSGRVNEQFF. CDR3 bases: TGTGCCAGCAGCGTAGAAGAGAAGAGCGGGAGGGTCAATGAGCAGTTCTTC.

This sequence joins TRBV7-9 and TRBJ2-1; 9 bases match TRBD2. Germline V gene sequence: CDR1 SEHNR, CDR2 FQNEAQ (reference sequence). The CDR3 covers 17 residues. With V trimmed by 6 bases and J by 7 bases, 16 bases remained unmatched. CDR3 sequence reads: CASRYLRLAGSPNEQFF. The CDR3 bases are TGTGCCAGCAGATACCTTCGGCTAGCGGGAAGCCCAAATGAGCAGTTCTTC. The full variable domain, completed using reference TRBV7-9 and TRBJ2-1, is DTGVSQNPRHKITKRGQNVTFRCDPISEHNRLYWYRQTLGQGPEFLTYFQNEAQLEKSRLLSDRFSAERPKGSFSTLEIQRTEQGDSAMYLCASRYLRLAGSPNEQFFGPGTRLTVL.

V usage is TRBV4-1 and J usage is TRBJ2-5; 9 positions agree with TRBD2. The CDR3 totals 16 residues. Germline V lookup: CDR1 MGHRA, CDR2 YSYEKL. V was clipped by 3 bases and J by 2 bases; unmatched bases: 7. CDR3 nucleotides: TGCGCCAGCAGCCACTATGCTAGCGGGATACAAGAGACCCAGTACTTC. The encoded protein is CASSHYASGIQETQYF.

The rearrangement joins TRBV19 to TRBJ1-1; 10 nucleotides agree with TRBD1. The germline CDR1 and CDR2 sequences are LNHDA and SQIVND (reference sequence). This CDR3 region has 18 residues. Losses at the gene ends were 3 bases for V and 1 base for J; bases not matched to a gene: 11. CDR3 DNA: TGTGCCAGTAGTATTTCCACCGGGACAGGGGTCCCGAACACTGAAGCTTTCTTT. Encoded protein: CASSISTGTGVPNTEAFF.

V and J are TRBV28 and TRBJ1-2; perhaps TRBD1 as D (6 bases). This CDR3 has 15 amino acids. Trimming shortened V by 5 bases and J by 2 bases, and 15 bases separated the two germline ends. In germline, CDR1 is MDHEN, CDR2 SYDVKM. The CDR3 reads CASSETGVVNYGYTF. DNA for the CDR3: TGTGCCAGCAGTGAGACAGGAGTCGTAAACTATGGCTACACCTTC.

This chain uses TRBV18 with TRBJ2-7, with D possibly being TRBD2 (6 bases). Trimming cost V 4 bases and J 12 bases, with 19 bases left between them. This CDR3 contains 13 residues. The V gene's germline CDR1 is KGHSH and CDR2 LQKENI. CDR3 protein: CASSRGESGLAYF. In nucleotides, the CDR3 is TGTGCCAGCTCACGGGGGGAAAGCGGGTTGGCGTACTTC.

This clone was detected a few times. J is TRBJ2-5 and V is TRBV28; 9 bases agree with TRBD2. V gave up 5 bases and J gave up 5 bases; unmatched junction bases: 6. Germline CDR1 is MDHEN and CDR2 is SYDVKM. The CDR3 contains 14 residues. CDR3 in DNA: TGTGCCAGCAGTCCAGCGGGGGGAGGGGAGACCCAGTACTTC. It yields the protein CASSPAGGGETQYF.

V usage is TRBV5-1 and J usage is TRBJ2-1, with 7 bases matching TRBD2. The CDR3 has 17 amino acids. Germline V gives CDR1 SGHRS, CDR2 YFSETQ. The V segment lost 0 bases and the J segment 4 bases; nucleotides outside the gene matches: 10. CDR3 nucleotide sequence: TGCGCCAGCAGCTTGGGTGGGGCGGGAGCTTGGTACAATGAGCAGTTCTTC. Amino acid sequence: CASSLGGAGAWYNEQFF.

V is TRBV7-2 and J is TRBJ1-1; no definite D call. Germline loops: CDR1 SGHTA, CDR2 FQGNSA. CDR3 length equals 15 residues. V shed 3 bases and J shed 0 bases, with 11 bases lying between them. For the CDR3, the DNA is TGTGCCAGCAGCTTTACCACTCTAATGAACACTGAAGCTTTCTTT. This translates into CASSFTTLMNTEAFF.

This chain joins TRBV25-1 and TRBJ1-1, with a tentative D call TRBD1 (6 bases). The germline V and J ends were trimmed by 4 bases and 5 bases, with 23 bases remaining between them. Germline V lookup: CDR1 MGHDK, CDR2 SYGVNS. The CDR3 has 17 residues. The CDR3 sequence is CASSASLPQGRRTEAFF. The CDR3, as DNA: TGTGCCAGCAGTGCCTCCCTTCCTCAGGGGCGCCGGACTGAAGCTTTCTTT.

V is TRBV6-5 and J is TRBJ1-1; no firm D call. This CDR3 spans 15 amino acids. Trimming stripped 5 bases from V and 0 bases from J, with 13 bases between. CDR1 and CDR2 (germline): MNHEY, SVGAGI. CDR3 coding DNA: TGTGCCAGCAGTGCCCGACACCTCATGAACACTGAAGCTTTCTTT. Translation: CASSARHLMNTEAFF.

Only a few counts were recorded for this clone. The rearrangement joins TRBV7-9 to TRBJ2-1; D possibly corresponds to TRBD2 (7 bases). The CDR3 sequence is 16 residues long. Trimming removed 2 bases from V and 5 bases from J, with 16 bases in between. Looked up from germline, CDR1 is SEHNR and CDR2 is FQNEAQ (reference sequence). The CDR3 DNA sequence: TGTGCCAGCAGCTTATCGGGGGGAAAGGGGGACAATGAGCAGTTCTTC. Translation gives CASSLSGGKGDNEQFF.

CDR3 region: CASPGRPTDTQYF. CDR3 coding DNA: TGTGCCAGCCCAGGGAGGCCTACAGATACGCAGTATTTT. The V call is TRBV2, the J call TRBJ2-3; possible D gene TRBD2, 6 bases. Trimming pared 8 bases from V and 3 bases from J, leaving 12 bases between. This CDR3 is 13 amino acids long. The germline gives CDR1 SNHLY, CDR2 FYNNEI.

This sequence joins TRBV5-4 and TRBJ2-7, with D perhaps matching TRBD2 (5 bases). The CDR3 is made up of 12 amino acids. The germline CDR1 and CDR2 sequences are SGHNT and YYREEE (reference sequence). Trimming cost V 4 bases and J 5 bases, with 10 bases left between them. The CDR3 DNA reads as TGTGCCAGCAGCGACCCGGGGAACGAGCAGTACTTC. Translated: CASSDPGNEQYF.

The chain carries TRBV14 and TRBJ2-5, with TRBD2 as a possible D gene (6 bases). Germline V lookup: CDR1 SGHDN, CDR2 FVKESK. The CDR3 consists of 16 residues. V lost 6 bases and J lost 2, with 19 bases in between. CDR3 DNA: TGTGCCAGCAGAGCCGGGAGCCCCAAAGGGCAAGAGACCCAGTACTTC. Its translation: CASRAGSPKGQETQYF.

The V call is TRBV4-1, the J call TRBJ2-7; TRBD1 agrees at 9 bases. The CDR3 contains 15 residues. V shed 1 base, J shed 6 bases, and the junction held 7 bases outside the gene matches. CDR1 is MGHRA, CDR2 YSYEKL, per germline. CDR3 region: CASSQVYDRGIEQYF. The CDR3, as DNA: TGCGCCAGCAGCCAAGTTTATGACAGGGGGATCGAGCAGTACTTC.

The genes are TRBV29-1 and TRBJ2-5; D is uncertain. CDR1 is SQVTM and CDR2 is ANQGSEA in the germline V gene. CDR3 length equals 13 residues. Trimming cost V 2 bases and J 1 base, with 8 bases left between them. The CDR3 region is CSVENGGQETQYF. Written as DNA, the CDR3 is TGCAGCGTTGAAAACGGCGGCCAAGAGACCCAGTACTTC.

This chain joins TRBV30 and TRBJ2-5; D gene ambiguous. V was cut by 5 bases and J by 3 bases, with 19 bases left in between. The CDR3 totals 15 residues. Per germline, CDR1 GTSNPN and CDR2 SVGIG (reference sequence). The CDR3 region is CAWARKPPVKETQYF. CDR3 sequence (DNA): TGTGCCTGGGCCCGAAAACCTCCGGTCAAAGAGACCCAGTACTTC.